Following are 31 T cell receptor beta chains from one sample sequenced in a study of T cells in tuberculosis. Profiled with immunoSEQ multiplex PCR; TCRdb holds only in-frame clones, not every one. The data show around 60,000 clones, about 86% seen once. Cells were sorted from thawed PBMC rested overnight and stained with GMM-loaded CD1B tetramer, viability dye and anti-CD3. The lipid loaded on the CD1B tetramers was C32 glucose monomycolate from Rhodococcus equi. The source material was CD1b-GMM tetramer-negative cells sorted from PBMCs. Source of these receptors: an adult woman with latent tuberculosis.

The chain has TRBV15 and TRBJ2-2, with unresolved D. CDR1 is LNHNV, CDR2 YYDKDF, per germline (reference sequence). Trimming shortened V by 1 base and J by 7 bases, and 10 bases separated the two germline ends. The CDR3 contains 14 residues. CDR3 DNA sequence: TGTGCCACCAGCAGAGTCCAGGAAAACGGGGAGCTGTTTTTT. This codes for CATSRVQENGELFF.

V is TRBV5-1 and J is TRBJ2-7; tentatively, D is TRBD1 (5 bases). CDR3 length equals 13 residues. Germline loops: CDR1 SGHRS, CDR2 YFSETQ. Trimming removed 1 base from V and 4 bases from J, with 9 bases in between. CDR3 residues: CASSLWAGYEQYF. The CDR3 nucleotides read TGCGCCAGCAGCTTGTGGGCAGGGTACGAGCAGTACTTC.

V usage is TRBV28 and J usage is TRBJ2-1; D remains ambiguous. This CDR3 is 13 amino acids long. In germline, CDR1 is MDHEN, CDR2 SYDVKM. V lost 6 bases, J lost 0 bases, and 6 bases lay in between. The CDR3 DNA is TGTGCCAGCAGGTCGTACTCCTACAATGAGCAGTTCTTC. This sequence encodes CASRSYSYNEQFF.

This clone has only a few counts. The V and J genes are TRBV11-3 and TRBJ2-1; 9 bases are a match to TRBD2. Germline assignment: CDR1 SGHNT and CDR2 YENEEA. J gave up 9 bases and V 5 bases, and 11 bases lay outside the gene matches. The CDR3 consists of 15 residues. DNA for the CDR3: TGTGCCAGCAGCCCCTCGGGCGGGGGGGCCTTTGAGCAGTTCTTC. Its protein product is CASSPSGGGAFEQFF.

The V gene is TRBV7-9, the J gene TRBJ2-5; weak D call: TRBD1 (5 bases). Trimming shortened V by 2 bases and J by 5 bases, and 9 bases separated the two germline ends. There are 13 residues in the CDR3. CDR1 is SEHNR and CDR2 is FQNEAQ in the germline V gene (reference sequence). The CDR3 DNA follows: TGTGCCAGCAGCTTAAATGCAGGGGAGACCCAGTACTTC. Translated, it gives CASSLNAGETQYF.

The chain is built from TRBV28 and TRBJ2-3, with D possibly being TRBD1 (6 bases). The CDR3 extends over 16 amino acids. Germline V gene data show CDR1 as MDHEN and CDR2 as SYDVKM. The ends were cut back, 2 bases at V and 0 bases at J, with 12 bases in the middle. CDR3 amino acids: CASSLVGGRSTDTQYF. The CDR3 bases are TGTGCCAGCAGTTTAGTTGGGGGCCGGAGCACAGATACGCAGTATTTT.

As DNA, the CDR3 is TGTGCCAGCTCACCAAGCAGGGGGCGCGATGAGACCCAGTACTTC. Its protein is CASSPSRGRDETQYF. This chain links TRBV18 with TRBJ2-5, with 8 bases matching TRBD1. This CDR3 comprises 15 residues. V gave up 2 bases and J gave up 5 bases; unmatched junction bases: 7. Germline loops: CDR1 KGHSH, CDR2 LQKENI.

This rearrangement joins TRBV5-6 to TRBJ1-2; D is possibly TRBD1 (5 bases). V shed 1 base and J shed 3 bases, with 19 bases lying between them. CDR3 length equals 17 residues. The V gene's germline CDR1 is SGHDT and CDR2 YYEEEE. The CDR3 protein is CASSLRPGRGGYYGYTF. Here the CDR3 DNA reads TGTGCCAGCAGCTTGCGGCCAGGGCGAGGCGGATACTATGGCTACACCTTC.

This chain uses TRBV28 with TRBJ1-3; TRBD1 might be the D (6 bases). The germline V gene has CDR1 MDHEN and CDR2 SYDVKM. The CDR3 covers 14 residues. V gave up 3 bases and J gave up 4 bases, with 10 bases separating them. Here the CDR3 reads CASSFTGTGNTIYF. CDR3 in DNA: TGTGCCAGCAGTTTTACAGGGACAGGAAACACCATATATTTT.

The CDR3 region has the DNA TGTGCCAGTAGTGCGGGGGCAGTGAAAGCTGGAAACACCATATATTTT. Encoded protein: CASSAGAVKAGNTIYF. The chain joins TRBV19 to TRBJ1-3; a weak D match, TRBD1 (6 bases). This CDR3 contains 16 residues. Germline loops: CDR1 LNHDA, CDR2 SQIVND (reference sequence). V lost 5 bases and J lost 2, with 16 bases in between.

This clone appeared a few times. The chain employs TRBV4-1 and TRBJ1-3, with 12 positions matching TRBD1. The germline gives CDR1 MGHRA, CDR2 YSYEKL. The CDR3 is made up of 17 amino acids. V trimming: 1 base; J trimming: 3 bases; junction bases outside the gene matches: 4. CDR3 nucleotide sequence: TGCGCCAGCAGCCAAGGGGACAGGGGGCTTTTTGGAAACACCATATATTTT. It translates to CASSQGDRGLFGNTIYF.

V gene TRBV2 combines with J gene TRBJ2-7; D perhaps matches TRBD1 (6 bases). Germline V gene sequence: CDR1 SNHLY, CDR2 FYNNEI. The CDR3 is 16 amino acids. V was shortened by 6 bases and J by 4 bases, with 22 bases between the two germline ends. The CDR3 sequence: CASSFLGTPSPYEQYF. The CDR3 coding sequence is TGTGCCAGCAGCTTTTTGGGGACACCGTCCCCTTACGAGCAGTACTTC.

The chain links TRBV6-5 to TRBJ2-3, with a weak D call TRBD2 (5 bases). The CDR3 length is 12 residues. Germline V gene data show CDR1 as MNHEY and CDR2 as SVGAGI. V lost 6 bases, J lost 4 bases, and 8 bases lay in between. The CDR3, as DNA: TGTGCCAGCAGCGGAGGTTCAGATACGCAGTATTTT. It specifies CASSGGSDTQYF.

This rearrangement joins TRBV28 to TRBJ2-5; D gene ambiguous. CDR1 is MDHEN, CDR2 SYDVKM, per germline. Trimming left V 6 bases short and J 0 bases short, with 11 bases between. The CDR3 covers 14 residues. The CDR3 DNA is TGTGCCAGCAGCCAACCCCAGAACCAAGAGACCCAGTACTTC. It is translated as CASSQPQNQETQYF.

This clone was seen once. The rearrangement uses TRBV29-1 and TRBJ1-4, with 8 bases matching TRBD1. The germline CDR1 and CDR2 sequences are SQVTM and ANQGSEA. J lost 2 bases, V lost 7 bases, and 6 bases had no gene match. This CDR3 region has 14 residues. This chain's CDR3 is CSAQRTGTNEKLFF. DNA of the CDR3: TGCAGCGCGCAACGGACAGGGACTAATGAAAAACTGTTTTTT.

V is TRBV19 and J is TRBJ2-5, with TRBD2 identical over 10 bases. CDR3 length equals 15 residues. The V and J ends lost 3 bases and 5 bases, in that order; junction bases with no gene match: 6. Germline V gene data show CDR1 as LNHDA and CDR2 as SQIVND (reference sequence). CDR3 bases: TGTGCCAGTAGTATCAAGCGGGGGGGCATGGAGACCCAGTACTTC. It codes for CASSIKRGGMETQYF.

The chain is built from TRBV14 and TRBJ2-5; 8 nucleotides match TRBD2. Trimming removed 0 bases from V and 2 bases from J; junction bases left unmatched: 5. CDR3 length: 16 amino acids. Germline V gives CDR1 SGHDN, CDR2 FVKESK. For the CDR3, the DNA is TGTGCCAGCAGCCAAGACTGGCGGGGGGTTCAAGAGACCCAGTACTTC. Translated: CASSQDWRGVQETQYF. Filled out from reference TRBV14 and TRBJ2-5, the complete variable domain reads EAGVTQFPSHSVIEKGQTVTLRCDPISGHDNLYWYRRVMGKEIKFLLHFVKESKQDESGMPNNRFLAERTGGTYSTLKVQPAELEDSGVYFCASSQDWRGVQETQYFGPGTRLLVL.

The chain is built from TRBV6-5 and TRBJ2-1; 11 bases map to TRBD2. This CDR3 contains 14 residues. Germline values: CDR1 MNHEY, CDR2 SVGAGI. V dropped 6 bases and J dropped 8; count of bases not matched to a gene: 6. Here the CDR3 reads CASSLGLADDEQFF. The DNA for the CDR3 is TGTGCCAGCAGCCTGGGACTAGCGGATGATGAGCAGTTCTTC.

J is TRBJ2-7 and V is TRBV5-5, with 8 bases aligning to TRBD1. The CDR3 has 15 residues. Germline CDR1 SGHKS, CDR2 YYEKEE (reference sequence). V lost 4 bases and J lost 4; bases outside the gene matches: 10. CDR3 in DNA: TGTGCCAGCAGCCCTCCCTCAGGGGGCGGGTACGAGCAGTACTTC. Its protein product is CASSPPSGGGYEQYF. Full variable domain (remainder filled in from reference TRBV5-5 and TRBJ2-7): DAGVTQSPTHLIKTRGQQVTLRCSPISGHKSVSWYQQVLGQGPQFIFQYYEKEERGRGNFPDRFSARQFPNYSSELNVNALLLGDSALYLCASSPPSGGGYEQYFGPGTRLTVT.

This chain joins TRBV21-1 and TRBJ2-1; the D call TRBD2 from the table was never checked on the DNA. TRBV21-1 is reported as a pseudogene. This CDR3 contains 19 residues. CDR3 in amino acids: CASSKVRASGGRSYNEQFF. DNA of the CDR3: TGTGCCAGCAGCAAAGTCAGGGCTAGCGGGGGACGCTCCTACAATGAGCAGTTCTTC.

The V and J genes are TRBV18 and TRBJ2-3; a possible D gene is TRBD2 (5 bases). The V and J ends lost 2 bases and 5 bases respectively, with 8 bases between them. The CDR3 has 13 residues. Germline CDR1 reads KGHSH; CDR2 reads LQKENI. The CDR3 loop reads CASSPNRGDTQYF. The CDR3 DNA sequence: TGTGCCAGCTCACCAAATCGGGGAGATACGCAGTATTTT.

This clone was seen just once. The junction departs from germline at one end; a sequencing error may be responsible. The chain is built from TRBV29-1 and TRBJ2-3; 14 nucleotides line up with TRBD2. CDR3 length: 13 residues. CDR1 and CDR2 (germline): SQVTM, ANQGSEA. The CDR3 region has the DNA TGCAGCGTCGAAGGACTAGCGGGAGGTACGCAGTATTTT. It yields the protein CSVEGLAGGTQYF.

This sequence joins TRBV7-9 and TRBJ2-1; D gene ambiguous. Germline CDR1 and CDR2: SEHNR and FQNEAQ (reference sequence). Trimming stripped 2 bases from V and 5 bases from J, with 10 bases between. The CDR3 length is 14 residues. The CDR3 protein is CASSLRDADNEQFF. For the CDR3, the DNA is TGTGCCAGCAGCTTAAGAGACGCGGACAATGAGCAGTTCTTC.

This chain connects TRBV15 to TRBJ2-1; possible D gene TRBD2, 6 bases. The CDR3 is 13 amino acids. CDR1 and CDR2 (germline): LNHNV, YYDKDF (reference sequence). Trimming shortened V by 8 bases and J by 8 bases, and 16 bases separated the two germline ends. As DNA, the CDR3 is TGTGCCACCTCTTCGGAGGGGTGGTATGAGCAGTTCTTC. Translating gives CATSSEGWYEQFF.

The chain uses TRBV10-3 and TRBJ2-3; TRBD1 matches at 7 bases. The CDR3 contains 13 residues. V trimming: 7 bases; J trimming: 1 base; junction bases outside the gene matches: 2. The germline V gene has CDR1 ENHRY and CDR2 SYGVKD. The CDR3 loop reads CAIKGAGTDTQYF. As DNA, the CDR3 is TGTGCCATCAAGGGGGCTGGCACAGATACGCAGTATTTT.

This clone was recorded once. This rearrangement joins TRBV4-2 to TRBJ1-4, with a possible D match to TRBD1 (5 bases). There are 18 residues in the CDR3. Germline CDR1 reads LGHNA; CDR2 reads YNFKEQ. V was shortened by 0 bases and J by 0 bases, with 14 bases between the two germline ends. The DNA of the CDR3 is TGTGCCAGCAGCCAAGACCCCCCCTCCAGGGCAACTAATGAAAAACTGTTTTTT. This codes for CASSQDPPSRATNEKLFF.

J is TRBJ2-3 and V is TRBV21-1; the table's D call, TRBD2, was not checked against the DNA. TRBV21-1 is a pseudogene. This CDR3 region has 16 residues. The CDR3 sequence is CASSNSSGRNTDTQYF. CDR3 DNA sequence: TGTGCCAGCAGCAATTCGAGCGGGAGGAACACAGATACGCAGTATTTT.

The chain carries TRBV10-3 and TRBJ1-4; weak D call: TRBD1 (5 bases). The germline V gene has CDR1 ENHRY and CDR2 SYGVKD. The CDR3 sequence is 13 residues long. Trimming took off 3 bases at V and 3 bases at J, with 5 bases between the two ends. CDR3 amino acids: CAISEGANEKLFF. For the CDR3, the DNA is TGTGCCATCAGTGAAGGGGCTAATGAAAAACTGTTTTTT.

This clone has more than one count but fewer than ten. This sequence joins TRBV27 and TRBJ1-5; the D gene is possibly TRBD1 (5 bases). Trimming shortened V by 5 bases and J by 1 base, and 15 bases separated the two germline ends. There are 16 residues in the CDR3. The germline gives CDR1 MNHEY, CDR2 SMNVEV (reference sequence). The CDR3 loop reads CASSTYGGMSNQPQHF. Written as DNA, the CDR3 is TGTGCCAGCAGTACTTACGGGGGGATGAGCAATCAGCCCCAGCATTTT.

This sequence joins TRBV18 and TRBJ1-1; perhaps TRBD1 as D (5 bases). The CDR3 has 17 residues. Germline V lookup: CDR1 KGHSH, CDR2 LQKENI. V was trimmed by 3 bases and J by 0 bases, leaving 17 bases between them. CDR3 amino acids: CASSPEGQGLMNTEAFF. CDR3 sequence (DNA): TGTGCCAGCTCACCGGAGGGCCAGGGCCTGATGAACACTGAAGCTTTCTTT.

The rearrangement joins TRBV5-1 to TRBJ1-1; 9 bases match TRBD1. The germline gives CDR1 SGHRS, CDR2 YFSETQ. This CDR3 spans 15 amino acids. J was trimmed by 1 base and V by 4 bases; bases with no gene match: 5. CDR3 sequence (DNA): TGCGCCAGCAGCGGGGGGACAGGGCCGAACACTGAAGCTTTCTTT. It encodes CASSGGTGPNTEAFF.